This TCR beta chain stems from a study of response to subunit inactivated influenza vaccine (dated by TCRdb to the late 2010s). Some background on the complete study: The study used deep quantitative T cell receptor repertoire profiling to track responses to a trivalent subunit inactivated influenza vaccine. Broad study findings and their caveats: The authors proposed that each seasonal influenza vaccination may bring in only a limited number of new T cells.

Preparation of the library involved RT-PCR. The instrument was an Illumina HiSeq 2500. The raw public reads went through TCRdb reprocessing: fastp at Q25, MiXCR clone calling, in-frame beta chains kept. One record per CDR3 amino acid sequence lists the most common genes and DNA. This sample is represented by some 300,000 distinct CDR3 sequences; approximately 21% of them were singletons. The ten largest make up 10% of the sample. The germline V end is reduced by 3 bases and the J end by 7 bases; junction bases left unmatched: 8. CDR1 SGHRS and CDR2 YFSETQ were looked up in the germline V gene. There are 16 amino acids in the CDR3, from cysteine to phenylalanine inclusive. The kept DNA is CDR3 alone, 48 bases in frame from the first base. This clonotype was seen more than once but under ten times. What this receptor recognizes is not known. Per-base qualities were not stored, and no clone one base away is much larger.

Source: PBMCs from blood, taken less than 22 months after vaccination. Rearrangement joined TRBV5-1 to TRBJ1-6, with 9 junctional bases fitting TRBD1. This TCR was recovered from a man aged 50-75 years who received an inactivated influenza vaccine. Donor details come from another sample of the same person, matched by shared clones. CDR3 region: CASSYTGGLVNSPLHF. The nucleotide sequence is given as TGCGCCAGCAGCTATACAGGGGGCTTAGTGAATTCACCCCTCCACTTT.